Presented here are 30 T cell receptor beta chains from one specimen sequenced in a study of spatial heterogeneity in lung cancer. Described time point: sample taken at primary tumor resection. Extraction of whole RNA from tumor, nontumor lung or frozen PBMC preceded unsorted sequencing. TCRdb re-analysed the 5' RACE reads in MiXCR, keeping a single row per CDR3 protein. The profile covers about 16,000 distinct CDR3 sequences, with over 6.5% appearing a single time and around 30% taken by the ten largest. Sequencing used PBMCs, obtained at surgery. These TCRs come from a female donor with early-stage non-small cell lung cancer.

This clonotype was recorded at least ten times. The gene calls are TRBV12-3 or TRBV12-4 and TRBJ2-1, with 7 bases aligning to TRBD2. The V segment lost 5 bases and the J segment 0 bases; nucleotides outside the gene matches: 10. CDR3 length: 17 residues. The CDR3 sequence: CASSTYIGGSSYNEQFF. In nucleotides, the CDR3 is TGTGCCAGCAGTACATACATCGGCGGGAGCTCCTACAATGAGCAGTTCTTC.

A few counts support this clonotype. The chain has TRBV5-1 and TRBJ1-6; D is unclear. This CDR3 is 16 amino acids long. The germline V and J ends were trimmed by 4 bases and 13 bases, with 24 bases remaining between them. CDR1 is SGHRS, CDR2 YFSETQ, per germline. CDR3 sequence: CASSLDTRGYGTPLHF. In DNA, the CDR3 is TGCGCCAGCAGCCTGGATACTCGAGGTTATGGTACCCCCCTCCACTTT. Variable domain in full (rest from reference TRBV5-1 and TRBJ1-6): KAGVTQTPRYLIKTRGQQVTLSCSPISGHRSVSWYQQTPGQGLQFLFEYFSETQRNKGNFPGRFSGRQFSNSRSEMNVSTLELGDSALYLCASSLDTRGYGTPLHFGNGTRLTVT.

This clonotype was counted between two and nine times. The chain employs TRBV10-3 and TRBJ2-1, with D possibly being TRBD1 or TRBD2 (7 bases each). This CDR3 spans 15 amino acids. V was shortened by 10 bases and J by 9 bases, with 25 bases between the two germline ends. In germline, CDR1 is ENHRY, CDR2 SYGVKD. CDR3 bases: TGTGCCACCAGCGGCCAGGGGGGGGAGCGGGGTGAGCAGTTCTTC. Its protein is CATSGQGGERGEQFF.

As to this clonotype: Germline and junction disagree at one end, which may indicate a read error. The gene calls are TRBV6-2 or TRBV6-3 and TRBJ1-2; D gene unclear. CDR1 MNHEY and CDR2 SVGEGT come from the germline V gene. The length of the CDR3 is 12 residues. CDR3 bases: TGTGCCAGCAGTTATCTGGGGAATGGCTGCACCTTC. Translating it yields CASSYLGNGCTF.

This clonotype has a count of ten or more. V usage is TRBV11-2 and J usage is TRBJ2-3; D gene unclear. Per germline, CDR1 SGHAT and CDR2 FQNNGV. V was shortened by 11 bases and J by 7 bases, with 19 bases between the two germline ends. This CDR3 is 13 amino acids long. CDR3 sequence reads: CARRTTSSNTQYF. In DNA form, the CDR3 reads TGTGCCCGGCGGACCACTTCGTCAAATACGCAGTATTTT. The full variable domain, rest sourced from reference TRBV11-2 and TRBJ2-3, is EAGVAQSPRYKIIEKRQSVAFWCNPISGHATLYWYQQILGQGPKLLIQFQNNGVVDDSQLPKDRFSAERLKGVDSTLKIQPAKLEDSAVYLCARRTTSSNTQYFGPGTRLTVL.

This clonotype was detected ten times or more. The chain joins TRBV5-1 to TRBJ1-2; perhaps TRBD1 as D (5 bases). V lost 0 bases and J 3 bases, leaving 6 bases between the germline ends. The length of the CDR3 is 13 residues. The germline CDR1 and CDR2 sequences are SGHRS and YFSETQ. The CDR3 bases are TGCGCCAGCAGCTTGGGGGGCGACTATGGCTACACCTTC. This sequence encodes CASSLGGDYGYTF.

This clonotype was counted at least ten times. The rearrangement joins TRBV20-1 to TRBJ1-1; perhaps TRBD1 as D (5 bases). From germline, CDR1 is DFQATT and CDR2 SNEGSKA (reference sequence). The CDR3 has 14 amino acids. V lost 1 base to trimming and J lost 7 bases, with 16 bases between them. In DNA, the CDR3 is TGCAGTGCTAGAGGCGCGGGGGGTATCTATGAAGCTTTCTTT. It translates to CSARGAGGIYEAFF.

This clonotype was seen repeatedly, ten times or more. CDR3 sequence: CASSRVAGDYNEQFF. CDR3 DNA sequence: TGCGCCAGCAGCCGCGTCGCCGGGGACTACAATGAGCAGTTCTTC. The rearrangement uses TRBV5-1 and TRBJ2-1; the D gene is possibly TRBD2 (5 bases). The germline gives CDR1 SGHRS, CDR2 YFSETQ. The V end lost 4 bases, the J end lost 3 bases, and 14 bases lay between the germline ends. This CDR3 comprises 15 residues.

This clonotype was seen ten or more times. The V call is TRBV12-3 or TRBV12-4, the J call TRBJ1-3; TRBD1 matches 7 bases. V lost 5 bases, J lost 4 bases, and 11 bases stayed unmatched. This CDR3 is built from 16 residues. CDR3 residues: CASSRTGGSIGNTIYF. The CDR3 DNA sequence: TGTGCCAGCAGTAGGACAGGAGGATCAATCGGAAACACCATATATTTT.

The chain uses TRBV7-2 and TRBJ2-5; D unresolved. Germline CDR1 and CDR2: SGHTA and FQGNSA. This CDR3 has 13 amino acids. Between the trimmed V and J ends, which lost 4 bases and 3 bases, there was a span of 9 bases. The CDR3: CASSYVLEETQYF. CDR3 DNA sequence: TGTGCCAGCAGCTATGTCCTCGAAGAGACCCAGTACTTC.

This clonotype was observed at least ten times. The chain uses TRBV27 and TRBJ2-2, with D perhaps TRBD1 (6 bases). V was trimmed by 6 bases and J by 4 bases, leaving 18 bases between them. CDR1 is MNHEY and CDR2 is SMNVEV in the germline V gene (reference sequence). CDR3 length equals 16 residues. The CDR3 region is CASSDNIGQLTGELFF. Written as DNA, the CDR3 is TGTGCCAGCAGCGACAACATCGGACAGCTCACCGGGGAGCTGTTTTTT.

The CDR3 DNA follows: TGTGCCAGCAGCCGTCCGGGACTAGCGGTCTACGAGCAGTACTTC. It codes for CASSRPGLAVYEQYF. The V gene is TRBV13, the J gene TRBJ2-7; 11 bases match TRBD2. The CDR3 is 15 residues long. Germline CDR1 and CDR2: PRHDT and FYEKMQ (reference sequence). V lost 5 bases and J lost 3; bases outside the gene matches: 6.

This clonotype has at least ten counts. The chain couples TRBV11-2 to TRBJ2-5; 7 positions agree with TRBD2. This CDR3 region has 12 residues. Trimming removed 5 bases from V and 7 bases from J; junction bases left unmatched: 4. Germline-derived CDR1 and CDR2 are SGHAT and FQNNGV. CDR3: CASSPPGGTQYF. CDR3 sequence (DNA): TGTGCCAGCAGCCCGCCGGGGGGGACCCAGTACTTC.

This clonotype was seen ten or more times. This chain connects TRBV2 to TRBJ1-1; no clear D. V was cut by 3 bases and J by 1 base, with 6 bases left in between. Germline lookup yields CDR1 SNHLY and CDR2 FYNNEI. This CDR3 is built from 13 residues. CDR3 protein: CASSDGWNTEAFF. DNA for the CDR3: TGTGCCAGCAGTGATGGGTGGAACACTGAAGCTTTCTTT.

This clonotype was observed a handful of times. The rearrangement joins TRBV6-2 or TRBV6-3 to TRBJ2-5; tentatively, D is TRBD1 (6 bases). This CDR3 contains 15 residues. Trimming took 5 bases from V and 2 from J, leaving 15 bases between them. Per the germline V gene, CDR1 is MNHEY and CDR2 is SVGEGT. CDR3 coding DNA: TGTGCCAGCAGTGCTCCAGGGGCCGGACAAGAGACCCAGTACTTC. This codes for CASSAPGAGQETQYF.

This clonotype has ten or more counts. The chain is built from TRBV6-1 and TRBJ1-5; TRBD1 aligns across 7 bases. Germline lookup yields CDR1 MNHNS and CDR2 SASEGT. The CDR3 spans 16 residues. The J segment lost 1 base and the V segment lost 4 bases, leaving 7 bases of the junction unmatched. CDR3 bases: TGTGCCAGCAGTGCGAGTTTCAGGGGGAGCAATCAGCCCCAGCATTTT. Translated: CASSASFRGSNQPQHF.

This clonotype was seen ten or more times. DNA of the CDR3: TGTGCCAGCAGCCAACTAGCGGGAGGTTACAATGAGCAGTTCTTC. Translating it yields CASSQLAGGYNEQFF. The chain carries TRBV28 and TRBJ2-1, with 12 bases aligning to TRBD2. This CDR3 has 15 amino acids. The trim removed 6 bases at V and 4 bases at J, leaving 4 bases unmatched. The germline CDR1 and CDR2 sequences are MDHEN and SYDVKM.

This clonotype was recorded many times. The V and J genes are TRBV4-2 and TRBJ2-1; 8 bases agree with TRBD2. V lost 3 bases to trimming and J lost 2 bases; unmatched junction nucleotides: 12. The CDR3 is made up of 18 amino acids. The V gene's germline CDR1 is LGHNA and CDR2 YNFKEQ. The CDR3 DNA reads as TGTGCCAGCAGCCAGATAGATGGCAGCGGGGGCCCCTACAATGAGCAGTTCTTC. Residues: CASSQIDGSGGPYNEQFF.

This clonotype was detected many times. This chain links TRBV6-5 with TRBJ1-1; 7 nucleotides match TRBD1. Losses at the gene ends were 7 bases for V and 5 bases for J; bases not matched to a gene: 7. The CDR3 is 13 residues long. Germline lookup yields CDR1 MNHEY and CDR2 SVGAGI. CDR3 residues: CASIRQGRTEAFF. DNA for the CDR3: TGTGCCAGCATTAGACAGGGCCGGACTGAAGCTTTCTTT.

At least ten counts were recorded for this clonotype. This chain uses TRBV28 with TRBJ2-2, with 9 positions matching TRBD1. CDR3 length equals 14 residues. From germline, CDR1 is MDHEN and CDR2 SYDVKM. The V gene end was trimmed by 7 bases and the J gene end by 5 bases; junction bases not matched to a gene: 5. The CDR3 sequence is CASKTDRGTGELFF. DNA for the CDR3: TGTGCCAGCAAGACGGACAGGGGAACCGGGGAGCTGTTTTTT.

Ten or more counts support this clonotype. This chain joins TRBV28 and TRBJ2-3, with 12 nucleotides matching TRBD2. This CDR3 has 15 residues. Unmatched junction bases numbered 5, after V lost 7 bases and J lost 3 bases. Germline V gene data show CDR1 as MDHEN and CDR2 as SYDVKM. CDR3 in amino acids: CASTPTSGRTDTQYF. In DNA form, the CDR3 reads TGTGCCAGCACCCCGACTAGCGGGAGAACAGATACGCAGTATTTT.

This clonotype was counted ten times or more. The chain recombines TRBV24-1 with TRBJ2-1; D gene uncertain. CDR1 is KGHDR, CDR2 SFDVKD, per germline. This CDR3 region has 12 residues. The ends were cut back, 5 bases at V and 7 bases at J, with 8 bases in the middle. The CDR3 sequence is CATSGSANEQFF. The CDR3 DNA reads TGTGCCACCAGTGGCTCAGCGAATGAGCAGTTCTTC.

This clonotype has a count of ten or more. This chain connects TRBV27 to TRBJ2-6; 7 nucleotides agree with TRBD2. The junction had 13 bases not matched to a gene; V was cut back by 7 bases and J by 1 base. This CDR3 region has 18 residues. CDR1 MNHEY and CDR2 SMNVEV come from the germline V gene (reference sequence). The CDR3 spells CASIGRLAGPSGANVLTF. In DNA, the CDR3 is TGTGCCAGCATTGGAAGGTTAGCGGGCCCGTCTGGGGCCAACGTCCTGACTTTC.

This clonotype was found a few times. This sequence joins TRBV3-1 and TRBJ2-6; TRBD2 might be the D (6 bases). V lost 6 bases and J lost 2, with 11 bases in between. Germline V gene lookup returns CDR1 LGHDT and CDR2 YNNKEL (reference sequence). The CDR3 has 15 amino acids. CDR3 in amino acids: CASSGRNPGANVLTF. The CDR3 region has the DNA TGTGCCAGCAGTGGGAGGAACCCTGGGGCCAACGTCCTGACTTTC.

This clonotype was seen a handful of times. This rearrangement joins TRBV19 to TRBJ2-3, with D tentatively TRBD2 (7 bases). CDR1 and CDR2 from the germline V gene are LNHDA and SQIVND (reference sequence). Trimming took off 7 bases at V and 1 base at J, with 18 bases between the two ends. This CDR3 has 16 residues. In DNA form, the CDR3 reads TGTGCCAGTACCACAAGGGGGGGGACCGGCACAGATACGCAGTATTTT. This gives the protein CASTTRGGTGTDTQYF.

Here the CDR3 reads CASSLARGDQETQYF. CDR3 DNA: TGTGCCAGCAGCTTAGCCCGTGGGGACCAAGAGACCCAGTACTTC. V and J are TRBV11-2 and TRBJ2-5; no firm D call. The CDR3 runs 15 residues. Trimming took 1 base from V and 0 from J, leaving 9 bases between them. From germline, CDR1 is SGHAT and CDR2 FQNNGV.

This clonotype was found many times. J is TRBJ2-5 and V is TRBV19, with 9 bases fitting TRBD1. V trimming: 10 bases; J trimming: 2 bases; junction bases outside the gene matches: 11. The length of the CDR3 is 15 residues. In germline, CDR1 is LNHDA, CDR2 SQIVND (reference sequence). CDR3 nucleotide sequence: TGTGCCACTAAGGATTGGACAGGGGTTCAAGAGACCCAGTACTTC. Translated: CATKDWTGVQETQYF.

This chain joins TRBV12-3 or TRBV12-4 and TRBJ1-2; D is ambiguous. This CDR3 contains 13 residues. V was shortened by 7 bases and J by 4 bases, with 13 bases between the two germline ends. CDR3 amino acids: CASTRDTSYGYTF. CDR3 coding DNA: TGTGCCAGCACCCGAGACACCTCCTATGGCTACACCTTC.

This clonotype came up many times. This sequence joins TRBV4-1 and TRBJ2-5; D is unresolved. This CDR3 spans 14 amino acids. The V gene lost 2 bases and the J gene lost 4 bases, with 11 bases spanning the gap. Germline V lookup: CDR1 MGHRA, CDR2 YSYEKL. The CDR3 nucleotides read TGCGCCAGCAGCCAACAGGAGATGGGAGAGACCCAGTACTTC. Amino acid sequence: CASSQQEMGETQYF.

This clonotype has a count of ten or more. The CDR3 bases are TGTGCCAGCAGCCCCGCCGGGACAGGGGCCGGGGAGCTGTTTTTT. This sequence encodes CASSPAGTGAGELFF. V usage is TRBV28 and J usage is TRBJ2-2; 10 bases agree with TRBD1. Unmatched junction bases numbered 7, after V lost 6 bases and J lost 6 bases. There are 15 residues in the CDR3. The germline V gene encodes CDR1 MDHEN and CDR2 SYDVKM.